This record looks at one T cell receptor beta chain sequence and its context. The antigen is undetermined. Relative to the germline gene, one junction end is altered; a read error may explain this. The CDR3 covers 18 residues. The record originates from a study of identical twins. Study-level results: Rather than following the same donors, the conclusions depended on cross-sectional statistical analysis. Models, which agreed with sharing between unrelated individuals, nonetheless underestimated the out-of-frame TCR alpha sharing seen in monozygotic twins.

Template switching created a universal primer site, and the cDNA included unique molecular identifiers. A single record per CDR3 protein comes from TCRdb applying MiXCR to the 5' RACE reads. This repertoire shows roughly 490,000 distinct CDR3 sequences, roughly an eighth found once; its top ten account for approximately 0.9%. This sample was also put to use in a study of yellow fever vaccine responses in identical twins.

The receptor was derived from a woman between 18 and 29 years old in good health. The material sequenced was CD4+ T cells sorted from blood. The chain is built from TRBV12-3 or TRBV12-4 and TRBJ2-3; 11 bases are shared with TRBD2. The CDR3 protein is CACRFGLAGGFGTDTQYF. For the CDR3, the DNA is TGTGCCTGCAGGTTCGGGCTAGCGGGAGGTTTTGGCACAGATACGCAGTATTTT.